These 27 T cell receptor beta chains were sequenced from one sample in a study of T cell responses to AZD1222 COVID-19 vaccine (dated by TCRdb to the early 2020s). Receptor libraries were prepared by the immunoSEQ multiplex PCR assay. The clones in this table, taken by TCRdb from immuneACCESS, are in-frame only. Not every clone is retained; where verified, under half of the shortfall comes from an unresolved V gene, and the cause of the rest is unknown. The sample table shows some 280,000 clones, and about 94% are seen once. The ten biggest clones cover less than 0.65% of the sample. The meaning of the sample's time point label: about 28 days (+/-7) after the second vaccine dose. This specimen consisted of peripheral blood, obtained 28 days after the second AZD1222 dose. These receptors came from an adult who received the AZD1222 COVID-19 vaccine.

This clone was counted a few times. The chain links TRBV7-2 to TRBJ2-2, with 10 positions matching TRBD1. Germline-derived CDR1 and CDR2 are SGHTA and FQGNSA. CDR3 length: 15 amino acids. J was trimmed by 6 bases and V by 1 base; bases with no gene match: 2. In DNA, the CDR3 is TGTGCCAGCAGCTTAGTGACAGGGGGCTCCGGGGAGCTGTTTTTT. Translation: CASSLVTGGSGELFF.

The CDR3 spells CASSLAWRGLNYGYTF. CDR3 nucleotide sequence: TGCGCCAGCAGCTTGGCCTGGAGGGGGCTGAACTATGGCTACACCTTC. The chain recombines TRBV5-1 with TRBJ1-2; 7 bases fit TRBD1. V was clipped by 0 bases and J by 2 bases; unmatched bases: 7. This CDR3 region has 16 residues. Germline V gene data show CDR1 as SGHRS and CDR2 as YFSETQ.

The chain carries TRBV19 and TRBJ1-1, with 12 bases that match TRBD1. V lost 2 bases, J lost 5 bases, and 3 bases stayed unmatched. This CDR3 region has 15 residues. Per the germline V gene, CDR1 is LNHDA and CDR2 is SQIVND (reference sequence). The CDR3 spells CASSIPGQGATEAFF. For the CDR3, the DNA is TGTGCCAGTAGTATACCGGGACAGGGGGCGACTGAAGCTTTCTTT.

The chain couples TRBV2 to TRBJ2-1, with no clear D. V was shortened by 4 bases and J by 6 bases, with 4 bases between the two germline ends. The V gene's germline CDR1 is SNHLY and CDR2 FYNNEI. The CDR3 runs to 11 residues. The CDR3 region is CASSGLNEQFF. CDR3 DNA: TGTGCCAGCAGTGGGCTCAATGAGCAGTTCTTC.

This clone was seen a single time. The chain couples TRBV5-1 to TRBJ1-1; tentative D call: TRBD1 (5 bases). V dropped 4 bases and J dropped 2 bases, with 12 bases sitting between them. This CDR3 comprises 14 residues. Germline CDR1 SGHRS, CDR2 YFSETQ. CDR3 sequence reads: CASSDIQGNTEAFF. DNA for the CDR3: TGCGCCAGCAGCGATATCCAGGGCAACACTGAAGCTTTCTTT.

This chain uses TRBV5-1 with TRBJ1-2, with 7 bases lining up with TRBD1. Looked up from germline, CDR1 is SGHRS and CDR2 is YFSETQ. The ends lost 4 bases at V and 7 bases at J; junction bases unmatched: 10. The CDR3 consists of 14 residues. As DNA, the CDR3 is TGCGCCAGCAGCCCACCGGGACAGATAGGTGGCTACACCTTC. As protein: CASSPPGQIGGYTF.

The CDR3 nucleotides are TGTGCCAGCGAGACAGGGGTCTCCTACAATGAGCAGTTCTTC. It translates to CASETGVSYNEQFF. The rearrangement uses TRBV6-4 and TRBJ2-1; 8 nucleotides agree with TRBD1. CDR1 and CDR2 (germline): MRHNA, SNTAGT. Losses at the gene ends were 8 bases for V and 0 bases for J; bases not matched to a gene: 3. The CDR3 length is 14 residues.

This clone has a single count. The chain joins TRBV2 to TRBJ1-2; TRBD1 might be the D (5 bases). The CDR3 is made up of 14 amino acids. The germline V gene encodes CDR1 SNHLY and CDR2 FYNNEI. Trimming cost V 2 bases and J 8 bases, with 15 bases left between them. CDR3 sequence reads: CASSESAGFEGYTF. DNA for the CDR3: TGTGCCAGCAGTGAATCGGCAGGGTTTGAGGGCTACACCTTC.

V is TRBV2 and J is TRBJ2-7, with 7 bases that match TRBD1. The CDR3 contains 12 residues. The V and J ends lost 6 bases and 9 bases, in that order; junction bases with no gene match: 8. CDR1 and CDR2 (germline): SNHLY, FYNNEI. CDR3 in amino acids: CASSLQGRVQYF. For the CDR3, the DNA is TGTGCCAGCAGCTTACAGGGGCGAGTGCAGTACTTC.

The chain combines TRBV5-1 with TRBJ2-3, with TRBD2 as a possible D gene (6 bases). V lost 4 bases, J lost 0 bases, and 15 bases lay in between. Germline assignment: CDR1 SGHRS and CDR2 YFSETQ. This CDR3 region has 16 residues. The CDR3 nucleotides read TGCGCCAGCAGCCTCTTAGAGGGGACTAGCACAGATACGCAGTATTTT. Translated: CASSLLEGTSTDTQYF.

The chain combines TRBV11-1 with TRBJ2-7, with 9 nucleotides matching TRBD1. The CDR3 is 14 residues long. Unmatched junction bases numbered 6, after V lost 3 bases and J lost 6 bases. The V gene's germline CDR1 is SGHAT and CDR2 FQDESV (reference sequence). The CDR3 loop is CASSFDRGSSEQYF. The CDR3 coding sequence is TGTGCCAGCAGCTTCGACAGGGGGTCAAGCGAGCAGTACTTC. The full variable domain, completed using reference TRBV11-1 and TRBJ2-7, is EAEVAQSPRYKITEKSQAVAFWCDPISGHATLYWYRQILGQGPELLVQFQDESVVDDSQLPKDRFSAERLKGVDSTLKIQPAELGDSAMYLCASSFDRGSSEQYFGPGTRLTVT.

V and J are TRBV4-1 and TRBJ1-1; a weak D match, TRBD1 (6 bases). Germline values: CDR1 MGHRA, CDR2 YSYEKL. CDR3 length: 15 amino acids. V was clipped by 4 bases and J by 4 bases, with 16 bases between them. The CDR3 reads CASSPGAGRGTEAFF. The CDR3, as DNA: TGCGCCAGCAGCCCAGGGGCTGGACGGGGCACTGAAGCTTTCTTT.

This clone was observed once. The gene calls are TRBV6-2 or TRBV6-3 and TRBJ2-3, with TRBD2 matching 8 bases. CDR3 length: 18 residues. Germline CDR1 and CDR2: MNHEY and SVGEGT. Trimming at V came to 2 bases and at J to 6 bases, leaving 16 bases not matched to a gene. CDR3 in amino acids: CASSYASGLAGALDTQYF. CDR3 DNA: TGTGCCAGCAGTTACGCCTCTGGACTAGCCGGAGCCCTGGATACGCAGTATTTT.

The gene calls are TRBV6-5 and TRBJ2-7; unclear D gene. The CDR3 length is 14 residues. Trimming shortened V by 2 bases and J by 2 bases, and 10 bases separated the two germline ends. Germline lookup yields CDR1 MNHEY and CDR2 SVGAGI. The CDR3 DNA reads as TGTGCCAGCAGTTACGGCAGACCGACCTACGAGCAGTACTTC. As protein: CASSYGRPTYEQYF.

V and J are TRBV27 and TRBJ2-7; maybe TRBD1 (6 bases). Germline V gene lookup returns CDR1 MNHEY and CDR2 SMNVEV (reference sequence). The germline V and J ends were trimmed by 7 bases and 7 bases, with 20 bases remaining between them. The CDR3 covers 14 residues. DNA of the CDR3: TGTGCCAGCACCCCGGGACATTCGCCTGGGGAGCAGTACTTC. This translates into CASTPGHSPGEQYF.

This chain uses TRBV5-1 with TRBJ1-3; the D is unclear. The germline V and J ends were trimmed by 5 bases and 2 bases, with 11 bases remaining between them. The germline V gene has CDR1 SGHRS and CDR2 YFSETQ. This CDR3 comprises 14 residues. In DNA form, the CDR3 reads TGCGCCAGCAGGGCGGACTACCCTGGAAACACCATATATTTT. It encodes CASRADYPGNTIYF.

This chain joins TRBV19 and TRBJ2-7, with 7 bases aligning to TRBD2. With V trimmed by 5 bases and J by 6 bases, 13 bases remained unmatched. This CDR3 spans 15 amino acids. From germline, CDR1 is LNHDA and CDR2 SQIVND (reference sequence). This CDR3 is CASSPPGGASGEQYF. The CDR3 coding sequence is TGTGCCAGTAGTCCCCCGGGGGGTGCTTCGGGCGAGCAGTACTTC.

The chain recombines TRBV28 with TRBJ1-1, with D possibly TRBD1 on 6 matching bases. Germline V gene sequence: CDR1 MDHEN, CDR2 SYDVKM. Trimming stripped 8 bases from V and 7 bases from J, with 11 bases between. This CDR3 contains 11 residues. DNA of the CDR3: TGTGCCAGCCCAGGGGAGGGTGAAGCTTTCTTT. Amino acids: CASPGEGEAFF. The complete variable domain, with remaining parts taken from reference TRBV28 and TRBJ1-1, reads DVKVTQSSRYLVKRTGEKVFLECVQDMDHENMFWYRQDPGLGLRLIYFSYDVKMKEKGDIPEGYSVSREKKERFSLILESASTNQTSMYLCASPGEGEAFFGQGTRLTVV.

The chain has TRBV19 and TRBJ1-1; D unclear. The CDR3 contains 13 residues. V dropped 6 bases and J dropped 5 bases, with 13 bases sitting between them. CDR1 LNHDA and CDR2 SQIVND come from the germline V gene (reference sequence). DNA for the CDR3: TGTGCCAGTAGCCAAATTGGAGGTACTGAAGCTTTCTTT. The encoded protein is CASSQIGGTEAFF.

The rearrangement links TRBV3-1 (or the pseudogene TRBV3-2) to TRBJ1-5, with D tentatively TRBD1 (6 bases). Germline lookup yields CDR1 LGHDT and CDR2 YNNKEL (reference sequence). The ends were cut back, 5 bases at V and 5 bases at J, with 10 bases in the middle. There are 13 residues in the CDR3. CDR3 nucleotides: TGTGCCAGCAGCGCTCGGGGGCATCAGCCCCAGCATTTT. Translated: CASSARGHQPQHF.

V usage is TRBV13 and J usage is TRBJ1-2; D possibly corresponds to TRBD1 (6 bases). The V gene's germline CDR1 is PRHDT and CDR2 FYEKMQ (reference sequence). The CDR3 is 14 residues long. V lost 4 bases and J lost 4, with 13 bases in between. CDR3 protein: CASSSEGGAYGYTF. The CDR3 nucleotides read TGTGCCAGCAGCTCCGAAGGGGGGGCCTATGGCTACACCTTC.

The V and J genes are TRBV6-5 and TRBJ2-7; D is perhaps TRBD1 or TRBD2 (6 bases each). Trimming pared 2 bases from V and 5 bases from J, leaving 13 bases between. Per germline, CDR1 MNHEY and CDR2 SVGAGI. The CDR3 loop spans 14 amino acids. CDR3 region: CASSYMGGANEQYF. The CDR3 bases are TGTGCCAGCAGTTACATGGGGGGCGCGAACGAGCAGTACTTC.

The chain employs TRBV2 and TRBJ2-1; D is possibly TRBD2 (5 bases). Trimming pared 7 bases from V and 8 bases from J, leaving 15 bases between. This CDR3 is built from 13 residues. CDR1 and CDR2 from the germline V gene are SNHLY and FYNNEI. The CDR3 DNA is TGTGCCAGCACCCCGGGAAGGGCCGATGAGCAGTTCTTC. Its protein product is CASTPGRADEQFF.

V and J are TRBV6-2 or TRBV6-3 and TRBJ2-5, with TRBD1 matching over 9 bases. Germline CDR1 reads MNHEY; CDR2 reads SVGEGT. The CDR3 consists of 14 residues. V dropped 5 bases and J dropped 4; count of bases not matched to a gene: 5. As DNA, the CDR3 is TGTGCCAGCAGTCGCAACAGGGGGCGAGAGACCCAGTACTTC. This translates into CASSRNRGRETQYF.

As DNA, the CDR3 is TGTGCCAGTAGTGACCCCGGGGGGTTTACGAAGTATGGCTACACCTTC. Amino acid sequence: CASSDPGGFTKYGYTF. The gene calls are TRBV19 and TRBJ1-2; maybe TRBD1 (5 bases). Germline loops: CDR1 LNHDA, CDR2 SQIVND (reference sequence). The CDR3 length is 16 residues. Between the trimmed V and J ends, which lost 5 bases and 5 bases, there was a span of 21 bases.

This chain uses TRBV7-6 with TRBJ1-2, with 8 positions matching TRBD1. V lost 1 base to trimming and J lost 8 bases; unmatched junction nucleotides: 9. This CDR3 has 15 residues. Germline-derived CDR1 and CDR2 are SGHVS and FNYEAQ. As DNA, the CDR3 is TGTGCCAGCAGCTTAGGACAGGGGCCCTCGAGGGGCTACACCTTC. This codes for CASSLGQGPSRGYTF.

The genes are TRBV7-8 and TRBJ2-7, with unresolved D. In germline, CDR1 is SGHVS, CDR2 FQNEAQ. V lost 3 bases to trimming and J lost 7 bases, with 13 bases between them. The CDR3 covers 13 residues. CDR3 bases: TGTGCCAGCAGCTTCCTACCAGTCGGGGAGCAGTACTTC. It yields the protein CASSFLPVGEQYF.